This TCR beta chain was sequenced for a study of cytomegalovirus exposure and HLA in healthy donors. The study, taken as a whole, reports: Cytomegalovirus association was assigned to more than 150 TCR beta chains. According to a later analysis, TCR clusters from the first cohort tended to co-occur in the 120 or so validation repertoires. Rarity marked most TCR sequences, yet some public TCRs occurred in many donors.

The germline CDR1 and CDR2 sequences are SGHRS and YFSETQ. Deletions cut 0 bases from V and 1 base from J, with 7 bases between. CDR3 size: 14 residues. There are a few counts of this clone. Its antigen is not identified. TCRdb keeps only in-frame clones here, not all; method: immunoSEQ multiplex PCR. The repertoire consists of around 260,000 clones, with about 92% occurring once and the leading ten covering 3.1%. It was the approximately 130-subject validation cohort, separate from the roughly 700-subject first cohort, to which the donors belonged. Sample: PBMCs. The V and J genes are TRBV5-1 and TRBJ1-1; possible D gene TRBD1, 5 bases. The clonotype originates from a woman in her 30s in good health and CMV-seronegative. The chain's CDR3 is CASSLVGQNTEAFF. CDR3 nucleotides: TGCGCCAGCAGCTTGGTTGGACAGAACACTGAAGCTTTCTTT.